Shown below are 24 T cell receptor beta chains from a single sample sequenced in a study of regulatory T cells. The PCR used 52 TRBV and 13 TRBJ primers. Method: immunoSEQ multiplex PCR; TCRdb's copy keeps in-frame clones and lacks some. The table has approximately 20,000 clones, roughly 93% seen once. The specimen sequenced was CD8+ T cells sorted from blood. Receptors were obtained from a child younger than 10 with CD3G deficiency.

V and J are TRBV6-6 and TRBJ2-1; D unclear. The CDR3 runs 12 residues. Looked up from germline, CDR1 is MNHNY and CDR2 is SVGAGI (reference sequence). V was trimmed by 2 bases and J by 6 bases, leaving 5 bases between them. CDR3 coding DNA: TGTGCCAGCAGTTACCCCCTCAATGAGCAGTTCTTC. Translated: CASSYPLNEQFF.

V is TRBV6-1 and J is TRBJ2-7; 8 nucleotides align to TRBD1. CDR1 is MNHNS, CDR2 SASEGT, per germline. V shed 5 bases and J 2 bases; nucleotides not matched to a gene: 5. This CDR3 has 14 amino acids. The CDR3 reads CASSPQTGAYEQYF. CDR3 nucleotide sequence: TGTGCCAGCAGTCCCCAGACAGGGGCCTACGAGCAGTACTTC.

The rearrangement joins TRBV28 to TRBJ1-2; 7 nucleotides match TRBD1. Per germline, CDR1 MDHEN and CDR2 SYDVKM. The CDR3 sequence is 14 residues long. V lost 6 bases and J lost 11; bases outside the gene matches: 15. The CDR3 protein is CASSPMGGQLGYTF. The CDR3 DNA sequence: TGTGCCAGCAGCCCAATGGGGGGACAGCTCGGGTACACCTTC.

V gene TRBV7-3 combines with J gene TRBJ2-7; 12 positions agree with TRBD2. Germline assignment: CDR1 SGHTA and CDR2 FQGTGA. The CDR3 spans 17 residues. V shed 2 bases, J shed 5 bases, and the junction held 10 bases outside the gene matches. CDR3 loop: CASSLYIGTSGRNEQYF. As DNA, the CDR3 is TGTGCCAGCAGCTTATATATCGGGACTAGCGGGCGGAACGAGCAGTACTTC.

V usage is TRBV19 and J usage is TRBJ1-1; tentative D call: TRBD1 (5 bases). V lost 6 bases and J lost 6, with 11 bases in between. CDR3 length equals 12 residues. Germline CDR1 and CDR2: LNHDA and SQIVND (reference sequence). The CDR3 region is CASSHPGAEAFF. CDR3 sequence (DNA): TGTGCCAGTAGCCATCCGGGGGCTGAAGCTTTCTTT.

The chain couples TRBV15 to TRBJ2-3; 7 bases map to TRBD2. Trimming took 8 bases from V and 2 from J; bases not matched to a gene: 10. Germline V lookup: CDR1 LNHNV, CDR2 YYDKDF (reference sequence). This CDR3 contains 15 residues. CDR3 DNA: TGTGCCACCTTTACGGGGCTAGCGGTCACAGATACGCAGTATTTT. It is translated as CATFTGLAVTDTQYF.

The V gene is TRBV28, the J gene TRBJ2-7, with D uncertain. CDR3 length: 13 amino acids. V was trimmed by 5 bases and J by 1 base, leaving 9 bases between them. The V gene's germline CDR1 is MDHEN and CDR2 SYDVKM. The CDR3 DNA sequence: TGTGCCAGCAGTCCAACGGGTTCCTACGAGCAGTACTTC. This sequence encodes CASSPTGSYEQYF.

This clone was recorded a few times. The CDR3 protein is CASSLGQHDNEKLFF. Here the CDR3 DNA reads TGTGCCAGCAGCTTAGGACAGCACGATAATGAAAAACTGTTTTTT. The rearrangement links TRBV7-9 to TRBJ1-4; D is perhaps TRBD1 (5 bases). CDR3 length equals 15 residues. CDR1 and CDR2 from the germline V gene are SEHNR and FQNEAQ (reference sequence). Trimming stripped 1 base from V and 4 bases from J, with 10 bases between. The full variable domain, with the rest looked up from reference TRBV7-9 and TRBJ1-4, is DTGVSQNPRHKITKRGQNVTFRCDPISEHNRLYWYRQTLGQGPEFLTYFQNEAQLEKSRLLSDRFSAERPKGSFSTLEIQRTEQGDSAMYLCASSLGQHDNEKLFFGSGTQLSVL.

The J gene is TRBJ2-7, the V gene TRBV28; unclear D gene. The CDR3 is 13 amino acids. V lost 2 bases, J lost 1 base, and 6 bases lay in between. CDR1 and CDR2 (germline): MDHEN, SYDVKM. This CDR3 is CASSLGGSYEQYF. The CDR3 region has the DNA TGTGCCAGCAGTTTAGGTGGATCCTACGAGCAGTACTTC.

J is TRBJ2-4 and V is TRBV11-2; D may be TRBD2 (5 bases). This CDR3 is built from 17 residues. V was trimmed by 2 bases and J by 3 bases, leaving 17 bases between them. From germline, CDR1 is SGHAT and CDR2 FQNNGV. For the CDR3, the DNA is TGTGCCAGCAGCTTATGGACCGTTGAGGGTGGCAAAAACATTCAGTACTTC. Encoded protein: CASSLWTVEGGKNIQYF.

The chain has TRBV11-2 and TRBJ2-7, with 8 bases identical to TRBD2. Losses at the gene ends were 4 bases for V and 3 bases for J; bases not matched to a gene: 8. The CDR3 contains 15 residues. CDR1 SGHAT and CDR2 FQNNGV come from the germline V gene. The CDR3 is CASSYLSGTSYEQYF. The DNA of the CDR3 is TGTGCCAGCAGCTATTTGTCCGGGACTAGCTACGAGCAGTACTTC.

V is TRBV7-9 and J is TRBJ2-3; 8 positions match TRBD2. Trimming at V came to 5 bases and at J to 1 base, leaving 8 bases not matched to a gene. CDR1 and CDR2 (germline): SEHNR, FQNEAQ (reference sequence). The CDR3 has 16 amino acids. Written as DNA, the CDR3 is TGTGCCAGCAGCCCGGAACTAGCGGTGGGCACAGATACGCAGTATTTT. The encoded protein is CASSPELAVGTDTQYF.

This clone occurred a few times. The chain joins TRBV7-6 to TRBJ2-1; TRBD1 might be the D (6 bases). CDR1 and CDR2 (germline): SGHVS, FNYEAQ. V was pared by 1 base and J by 6 bases, with 16 bases between. The CDR3 runs to 16 residues. CDR3 amino acids: CASSLEAGEGGNEQFF. The CDR3 bases are TGTGCCAGCAGCTTAGAGGCAGGGGAAGGGGGCAATGAGCAGTTCTTC.

The chain is built from TRBV23-1 and TRBJ2-1; tentatively, D is TRBD2 (5 bases). TRBV23-1 is recorded as an ORF, its role being uncertain. V was trimmed by 0 bases and J by 4 bases, leaving 13 bases between them. The CDR3 contains 16 residues. CDR3 sequence: CASSQSLRPGYNEQFF. The CDR3 coding sequence is TGCGCCAGCAGTCAATCGCTGCGGCCGGGGTACAATGAGCAGTTCTTC.

The chain has TRBV11-2 and TRBJ2-7; D is possibly TRBD2 (6 bases). In germline, CDR1 is SGHAT, CDR2 FQNNGV. Deletions cut 5 bases from V and 5 bases from J, with 13 bases between. CDR3 length equals 13 residues. The CDR3 reads CASSPSPGDEQYF. The CDR3 coding sequence is TGTGCCAGCAGCCCGAGTCCGGGGGACGAGCAGTACTTC.

V gene TRBV27 combines with J gene TRBJ1-1; possibly TRBD1 for D (5 bases). Per the germline V gene, CDR1 is MNHEY and CDR2 is SMNVEV (reference sequence). The V gene lost 8 bases and the J gene lost 1 base, with 11 bases spanning the gap. This CDR3 is built from 13 residues. The CDR3 DNA reads as TGTGCCAGCGACTCGGGGGAGAACACTGAAGCTTTCTTT. Its translation: CASDSGENTEAFF.

The rearrangement uses TRBV19 and TRBJ1-1, with 8 bases identical to TRBD1. Germline-derived CDR1 and CDR2 are LNHDA and SQIVND (reference sequence). J gave up 2 bases and V 1 base, and 6 bases lay outside the gene matches. This CDR3 region has 16 residues. CDR3 nucleotides: TGTGCCAGTAGTATAGGCCCCAGGGGGCGAAACACTGAAGCTTTCTTT. The encoded protein is CASSIGPRGRNTEAFF.

By frequency in the sample, this clone is medium-sized. V usage is TRBV28 and J usage is TRBJ2-7; 8 nucleotides agree with TRBD2. J lost 5 bases, V lost 6 bases, and 9 bases had no gene match. Germline V gene lookup returns CDR1 MDHEN and CDR2 SYDVKM. This CDR3 region has 14 residues. The CDR3 region has the DNA TGTGCCAGCAGGAGGAGCGGGAGTAGGGACGAGCAGTACTTC. This gives the protein CASRRSGSRDEQYF.

The J gene is TRBJ2-5, the V gene TRBV6-1; D may correspond to TRBD1 or TRBD2 (5 bases each). TRBJ2-7 matches the DNA end more closely, so the J call is doubtful. The V gene's germline CDR1 is MNHNS and CDR2 SASEGT. The CDR3 extends over 15 amino acids. For the CDR3, the DNA is TGTGCCAGCAGTGATCTACCGGGGCACTCCTACGAGCAGTACTTC. This gives the protein CASSDLPGHSYEQYF.

The chain uses TRBV6-1 and TRBJ2-1, with D tentatively TRBD2 (6 bases). Germline loops: CDR1 MNHNS, CDR2 SASEGT. V was pared by 4 bases and J by 8 bases, with 18 bases between. The CDR3 runs 15 residues. CDR3 protein: CASSVRRLGSDEQFF. The DNA for the CDR3 is TGTGCCAGCAGTGTCCGTCGACTAGGGTCGGATGAGCAGTTCTTC.

The chain has TRBV28 and TRBJ2-7, with 7 bases matching TRBD1. The CDR3 is 14 residues long. Germline loops: CDR1 MDHEN, CDR2 SYDVKM. With V trimmed by 2 bases and J by 4 bases, 5 bases remained unmatched. As DNA, the CDR3 is TGTGCCAGCAGTTTACAATCACAGGGGTACGAGCAGTACTTC. It encodes CASSLQSQGYEQYF. The whole variable domain, filled in from reference TRBV28 and TRBJ2-7, reads DVKVTQSSRYLVKRTGEKVFLECVQDMDHENMFWYRQDPGLGLRLIYFSYDVKMKEKGDIPEGYSVSREKKERFSLILESASTNQTSMYLCASSLQSQGYEQYFGPGTRLTVT.

The chain joins TRBV6-1 to TRBJ2-7; D may be TRBD2 (5 bases). The CDR3 loop spans 14 amino acids. The V gene lost 4 bases and the J gene lost 4 bases, with 14 bases spanning the gap. Looked up from germline, CDR1 is MNHNS and CDR2 is SASEGT. CDR3 loop: CASSVSGGPYEQYF. CDR3 sequence (DNA): TGTGCCAGCAGTGTATCGGGCGGGCCGTACGAGCAGTACTTC.

The chain has TRBV28 and TRBJ2-7; D is uncertain. This CDR3 comprises 11 residues. Germline V gene data show CDR1 as MDHEN and CDR2 as SYDVKM. Deletions cut 6 bases from V and 4 bases from J, with 7 bases between. CDR3: CASSGLYEQYF. The CDR3 nucleotides are TGTGCCAGCAGCGGCCTATACGAGCAGTACTTC.

This clone was observed a few times. The chain combines TRBV6-1 with TRBJ2-1, with D maybe TRBD2 (6 bases). Germline V CDR1 and CDR2: MNHNS, SASEGT. This CDR3 contains 15 residues. The V end lost 2 bases, the J end lost 7 bases, and 15 bases lay between the germline ends. This chain's CDR3 is CASSESGSLRNEQFF. DNA for the CDR3: TGTGCCAGCAGTGAATCCGGGAGTTTGCGGAATGAGCAGTTCTTC.